This TCR beta chain originates from a study of Ad26.COV2.S vaccination and SARS-CoV-2 variants. The V and J ends lost 5 bases and 6 bases respectively, with 20 bases between them. CDR1 is KGHSH and CDR2 is LQKENI in the germline V gene. This CDR3 spans 15 amino acids. Stated treatment: some 20 received Ad26.COV2.S at low or high dose, single or two shots; five or six received placebo; per-sample allocation not given. Sampling was performed 63 days after the first vaccine or placebo injection. TCRdb keeps only in-frame clones here, not all; method: immunoSEQ multiplex PCR. The repertoire includes approximately 350,000 clones, 87% of them detected once, and about 3.5% sits in the top ten.

The chain has TRBV18 and TRBJ2-7; TRBD2 is a possible D gene (6 bases). This receptor was obtained from a person between 18 and 60 years old who received the Ad26.COV2.S COVID-19 vaccine or a placebo. The source material was peripheral blood, sampled in a trial of Ad26.COV2.S vaccine versus placebo. The CDR3 is CASSITRDSPSEQYF. In DNA form, the CDR3 reads TGTGCCAGCTCAATTACCAGGGACTCCCCGAGCGAGCAGTACTTC.